These T cell receptor beta chains were read from a single sample in a study of CD8+ T cells in alopecia areata. Generated by immunoSEQ multiplex PCR, the TCRdb table keeps only in-frame clones and is missing some. The profile shows under 130,000 clones, 55% of them singletons. Specimen: CD4+ T cells sorted from blood. The receptors come from a human donor in good health. Both conserved end residues are part of each CDR3. A D gene is named only where the DNA matches it firmly. The listing skips clone size in some rows; elsewhere it reads once, few, many or a size class.

>TRBD1|13|-|TRBJ1-2|TRBV18
CASSPDRDYGYTF
TGTGCCAGCTCACCCGACAGGGACTATGGCTACACCTTC
>-|18|-|TRBJ2-5|TRBV4-1
CASSQEKLWSGAQETQYF
TGCGCCAGCAGCCAAGAGAAGCTATGGTCCGGGGCCCAAGAGACCCAGTACTTC
>-|16|-|TRBJ2-2|TRBV4-1
CASSQDRQGGTGELFF
TGCGCCAGCAGCCAAGATAGGCAGGGGGGCACCGGGGAGCTGTTTTTT
>TRBD1|16|-|TRBJ2-1|TRBV19
CASSGGTGTSYNEQFF
TGTGCCAGTAGTGGAGGGACAGGAACCTCCTACAATGAGCAGTTCTTC
>-|15|few|TRBJ2-5|TRBV30
CAWTQNGGPQETQYF
TGTGCCTGGACTCAAAACGGGGGGCCCCAAGAGACCCAGTACTTC
>TRBD1|15|few|TRBJ1-5|TRBV6-1
CASSDRGVSNQPQHF
TGTGCCAGCAGTGACAGGGGGGTGAGCAATCAGCCCCAGCATTTT
>TRBD2|14|-|TRBJ2-5|TRBV29-1
CSVERGAGQETQYF
TGCAGCGTTGAACGTGGAGCGGGGCAAGAGACCCAGTACTTC
>-|16|-|TRBJ2-6|TRBV27
CASSLFGGVGANVLTF
TGTGCCAGCAGTTTATTCGGTGGGGTCGGGGCCAACGTCCTGACTTTC
>-|16|-|TRBJ2-6|TRBV25-1
CASSDNRASGANVLTF
TGTGCCAGCAGTGACAACAGGGCCTCTGGGGCCAACGTCCTGACTTTC
>-|14|-|TRBJ1-5|TRBV30
CAWSGGRGNQPQHF
TGTGCCTGGAGCGGGGGAAGGGGCAATCAGCCCCAGCATTTT
>TRBD1|16|-|TRBJ1-2|TRBV19
CASRYRGTQGVYGYTF
TGTGCCAGCCGTTACAGGGGCACCCAGGGGGTCTATGGCTACACCTTC
>TRBD2|14|few|TRBJ2-5|TRBV2
CASSGASGEETQYF
TGTGCCAGCAGTGGGGCTAGCGGGGAAGAGACCCAGTACTTC
>-|13|few|TRBJ2-7|TRBV19
CASSMETGYEQYF
TGTGCCAGTAGTATGGAGACAGGCTACGAGCAGTACTTC
>-|15|-|TRBJ1-5|TRBV7-9
CASSHDRDRYQPQHF
TGTGCCAGCAGCCACGACCGGGACCGATATCAGCCCCAGCATTTT
>TRBD1|15|once|TRBJ1-5|TRBV5-6
CASSSTGVGNQPQHF
TGTGCCAGCAGCTCGACAGGGGTAGGTAATCAGCCCCAGCATTTT
>-|15|few|TRBJ2-7|TRBV5-1
CASSLGAGETYEQYF
TGCGCCAGCAGCTTGGGGGCAGGGGAGACCTACGAGCAGTACTTC
>TRBD2|13|-|TRBJ2-1|TRBV30
CAWSSGVSSEQFF
TGTGCCTGGAGTAGCGGGGTCAGCAGTGAGCAGTTCTTC
>-|13|-|TRBJ1-1|TRBV29-1
CSVPGPLNTEAFF
TGCAGCGTTCCCGGACCCTTGAACACTGAAGCTTTCTTT
>-|13|-|TRBJ1-2|TRBV29-1
CSVGRLLNYGYTF
TGCAGCGTTGGCAGATTATTAAACTATGGCTACACCTTC
>TRBD1|15|-|TRBJ2-7|TRBV25-1
CASSARRTGTYEQYF
TGTGCCAGCAGTGCGCGGCGGACAGGGACCTACGAGCAGTACTTC
>-|15|-|TRBJ2-7|TRBV5-6
CASSLPGHDAYEQYF
TGTGCCAGCAGCCTCCCCGGACACGATGCCTACGAGCAGTACTTC
>-|13|many|TRBJ1-3|TRBV30
CAWSLAVRNTIYF
TGTGCCTGGAGTTTAGCAGTACGAAACACCATATATTTT
>TRBD2|16|-|TRBJ2-7|TRBV2
CASSGGVAGGPYEQYF
TGTGCCAGCAGTGGTGGTGTAGCGGGGGGGCCCTACGAGCAGTACTTC
>TRBD2|15|few|TRBJ2-7|TRBV7-2
CASSLGTSGVYEQYF
TGTGCCAGCAGCTTAGGGACTAGCGGGGTCTACGAGCAGTACTTC
>TRBD1|16|few|TRBJ1-6|TRBV7-2
CASSLGQGFGNSPLHF
TGTGCCAGCAGCTTGGGACAGGGTTTTGGAAATTCACCCCTCCACTTT
>-|15|-|TRBJ2-2|TRBV21-1
CASSFGQPNTGELFF
TGTGCCAGCAGCTTCGGACAGCCGAACACCGGGGAGCTGTTTTTT
>TRBD2|13|-|TRBJ2-5|TRBV6-5
CASRAGGRETQYF
TGTGCCAGCAGGGCGGGGGGGCGTGAGACCCAGTACTTC
>-|13|-|TRBJ2-5|TRBV5-6
CASSLGVQETQYF
TGTGCCAGCAGCTTGGGGGTACAAGAGACCCAGTACTTC